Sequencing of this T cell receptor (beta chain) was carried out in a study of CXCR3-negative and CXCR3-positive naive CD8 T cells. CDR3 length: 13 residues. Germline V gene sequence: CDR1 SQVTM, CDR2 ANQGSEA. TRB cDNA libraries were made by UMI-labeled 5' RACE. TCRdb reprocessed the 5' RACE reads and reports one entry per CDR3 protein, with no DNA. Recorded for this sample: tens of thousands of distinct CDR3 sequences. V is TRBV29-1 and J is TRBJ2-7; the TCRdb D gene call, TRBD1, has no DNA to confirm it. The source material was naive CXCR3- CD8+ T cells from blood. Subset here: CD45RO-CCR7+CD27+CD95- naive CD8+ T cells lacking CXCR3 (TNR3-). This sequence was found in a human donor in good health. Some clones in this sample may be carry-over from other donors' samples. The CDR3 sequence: CSVEGQGSDEQYF.